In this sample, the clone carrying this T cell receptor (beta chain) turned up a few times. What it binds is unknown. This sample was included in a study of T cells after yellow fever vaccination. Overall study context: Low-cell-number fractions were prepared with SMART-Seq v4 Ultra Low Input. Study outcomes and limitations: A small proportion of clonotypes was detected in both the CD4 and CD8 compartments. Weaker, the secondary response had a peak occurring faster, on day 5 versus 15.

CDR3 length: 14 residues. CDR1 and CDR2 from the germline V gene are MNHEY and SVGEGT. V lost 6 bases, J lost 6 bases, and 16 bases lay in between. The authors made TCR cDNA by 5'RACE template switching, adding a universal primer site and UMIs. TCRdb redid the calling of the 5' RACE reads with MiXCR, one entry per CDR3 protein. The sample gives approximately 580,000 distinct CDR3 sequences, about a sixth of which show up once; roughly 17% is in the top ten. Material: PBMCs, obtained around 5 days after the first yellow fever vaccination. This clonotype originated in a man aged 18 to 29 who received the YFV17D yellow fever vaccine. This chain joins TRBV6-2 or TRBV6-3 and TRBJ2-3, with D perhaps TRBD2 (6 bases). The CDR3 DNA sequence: TGTGCCAGCAGAAATAGCGGTTACGTGGATACGCAGTATTTT. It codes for CASRNSGYVDTQYF.